This entry is about one T cell receptor beta chain. Its target is not known. By quantitative 5'-RACE with molecular barcodes, the TCR beta libraries were made. TCRdb ran MiXCR on the 5' RACE reads and lists one entry per CDR3 protein. This table has roughly 35,000 distinct CDR3 sequences, approximately 15% appearing once. The record originates from a study of CD8 T cells in ankylosing spondylitis. The study, taken as a whole, reports: Disease-linked clones were reportedly significantly enriched in matched ankylosing spondylitis synovial fluid.

CDR1 is SGHDT, CDR2 YYEEEE, per germline. Germline trimming cut 4 bases from V and 6 bases from J; bases unmatched to any gene: 7. The CDR3 is 14 amino acids. The genes are TRBV5-6 and TRBJ2-1; 7 bases match TRBD1. This clonotype was obtained from a male donor with ankylosing spondylitis or in good health (not recorded which). Material for sequencing was blood. The CDR3 spells CASSPDAGGNEQFF. As DNA, the CDR3 is TGTGCCAGCAGCCCCGATGCAGGGGGCAATGAGCAGTTCTTC.